This TCR beta chain was sequenced in a study of cytomegalovirus exposure and HLA in healthy donors. Across the whole study: An earlier analysis identified some 110 million unique TCR beta sequences in approximately 190 million T cells. Study findings and constraints: In a later analysis, CMV-associated beta chains were mostly HLA-associated, it appeared. Later analysis associated a missense DCLRE1C variant with TCR beta V- and J-gene trimming.

With regard to this clone: Its antigen is undetermined.

It was with 60 Vbeta and 13 Jbeta primers that the PCR ran. As processed by the authors: Per a later analysis, the number of unique TCR beta chains was around 80 million, of which about 11 million were shared. Clones were read by immunoSEQ multiplex PCR, and TCRdb kept only the in-frame ones, dropping some. The V and J calls and clone size come from that table; D and trimming were worked out from the DNA. The sample comprises under 150,000 clones, about 78% of which are singletons, and 6.5% to 7% rests with the top ten. The CDR3 runs to 14 residues. Trimming removed 2 bases at V and 6 bases at J, with 15 bases between. Germline V lookup: CDR1 SGHNT, CDR2 YYREEE (reference sequence).

The receptor comes from a middle-aged man in good health and CMV-seropositive. This chain uses TRBV5-4 with TRBJ2-7; tentatively, D is TRBD1 (6 bases). The sample consisted of PBMCs. CDR3 bases: TGTGCCAGCAGCTTCGGCACAGGGTTGTCCGAGCAGTACTTC. Encoded protein: CASSFGTGLSEQYF.